The next 21 T cell receptor beta chains were all read from a single sample in a study of CD8 T cells in ankylosing spondylitis. No antigen has been identified for these receptors. Study-wide results and caveats: Seemingly characteristic of ankylosing spondylitis blood was a TCR beta motif consisting of about 8 highly homologous variants.

TCRdb reprocessed the 5' RACE reads with MiXCR, giving one entry per CDR3 protein. The sample shows fewer than 400,000 distinct CDR3 sequences, roughly 8% of them seen only once. Sequencing used blood, either unsorted or a sorted T cell fraction (not recorded which). Receptors were obtained from a male donor with ankylosing spondylitis.

This clonotype has at least ten counts. The rearrangement uses TRBV14 and TRBJ2-5, with TRBD2 matching 8 bases. This CDR3 region has 19 residues. Germline assignment: CDR1 SGHDN and CDR2 FVKESK. Trimming cost V 0 bases and J 5 bases; bases outside gene matches: 17. The CDR3 bases are TGTGCCAGCAGCCAAGATCTAGGGTCGGGACTAGGAGTGTCCGAGACCCAGTACTTC. Translated: CASSQDLGSGLGVSETQYF.

This clonotype was counted only a few times. The chain has TRBV12-3 or TRBV12-4 and TRBJ2-2; D is uncertain. The CDR3 totals 15 residues. The ends were cut back, 3 bases at V and 0 bases at J, with 8 bases in the middle. The CDR3 sequence is CASSFSQTNTGELFF. The CDR3 DNA reads as TGTGCCAGCAGTTTTTCGCAGACGAACACCGGGGAGCTGTTTTTT.

This clonotype showed up many times. The chain has TRBV11-2 and TRBJ2-7, with D possibly TRBD1 on 6 matching bases. V gave up 5 bases and J gave up 3 bases, with 8 bases separating them. CDR3 size: 12 residues. In germline, CDR1 is SGHAT, CDR2 FQNNGV. CDR3 protein: CASSRQDYEQYF. CDR3 DNA: TGTGCCAGCAGCCGACAGGACTACGAGCAGTACTTC.

In nucleotides, the CDR3 is TGTGCCAGCAGCCAAGAGGCCTGGGGGAACACTGAAGCTTTCTTT. As protein: CASSQEAWGNTEAFF. This rearrangement joins TRBV3-1 to TRBJ1-1; D remains unclear. Germline V gene lookup returns CDR1 LGHDT and CDR2 YNNKEL (reference sequence). Trimming stripped 0 bases from V and 1 base from J, with 9 bases between. CDR3 length: 15 residues.

The rearrangement links TRBV9 to TRBJ2-5, with D perhaps being TRBD1 or TRBD2 (6 bases each). This CDR3 has 17 residues. Germline loops: CDR1 SGDLS, CDR2 YYNGEE. Deletions cut 4 bases from V and 5 bases from J, with 24 bases between. CDR3 in amino acids: CASSTPKGDSPAETQYF. CDR3 DNA: TGTGCCAGCAGCACCCCTAAGGGGGACTCCCCCGCGGAGACCCAGTACTTC.

This clonotype came up many times. The rearrangement links TRBV7-3 to TRBJ2-1; 11 bases align to TRBD2. This CDR3 is built from 13 residues. In germline, CDR1 is SGHTA, CDR2 FQGTGA. The junction had 5 bases not matched to a gene; V was cut back by 4 bases and J by 12 bases. The CDR3 region is CASSSPSGRTQFF. The CDR3 DNA is TGTGCCAGCAGCTCCCCTAGCGGGAGGACGCAGTTCTTC.

V gene TRBV5-4 combines with J gene TRBJ2-7; D is tentatively TRBD1 or TRBD2 (5 bases each). V shed 5 bases and J shed 6 bases, with 24 bases lying between them. CDR1 is SGHNT and CDR2 is YYREEE in the germline V gene (reference sequence). This CDR3 has 16 amino acids. This CDR3 is CASSPSRPGSGGEQYF. Written as DNA, the CDR3 is TGTGCCAGCAGTCCATCTCGACCCGGTAGTGGGGGCGAGCAGTACTTC.

V is TRBV7-2 and J is TRBJ2-3; TRBD2 matches 8 bases. There are 16 residues in the CDR3. CDR1 and CDR2 (germline): SGHTA, FQGNSA. The V and J ends lost 3 bases and 0 bases, in that order; junction bases with no gene match: 5. The CDR3 region is CASSFLGTRSTDTQYF. CDR3 sequence (DNA): TGTGCCAGCAGCTTTCTCGGGACTAGAAGCACAGATACGCAGTATTTT.

This clonotype appeared a few times. The chain links TRBV15 to TRBJ2-2; D remains ambiguous. In germline, CDR1 is LNHNV, CDR2 YYDKDF (reference sequence). Trimming cost V 0 bases and J 1 base, with 6 bases left between them. The CDR3 consists of 15 residues. The CDR3 sequence: CATSRDPVNTGELFF. The CDR3 DNA is TGTGCCACCAGCAGAGACCCAGTGAACACCGGGGAGCTGTTTTTT.

The chain has TRBV4-2 and TRBJ2-7; 10 bases map to TRBD1. CDR3 size: 15 residues. Looked up from germline, CDR1 is LGHNA and CDR2 is YNFKEQ. The ends lost 4 bases at V and 2 bases at J; junction bases unmatched: 5. The CDR3 DNA reads as TGTGCCAGCAGCCGGGGACAGGGGACAACCTACGAGCAGTACTTC. Protein product: CASSRGQGTTYEQYF.

There are a few counts of this clonotype. V is TRBV6-1 and J is TRBJ2-5; no clear D. The CDR3 loop spans 14 amino acids. Germline V CDR1 and CDR2: MNHNS, SASEGT. Trimming cost V 3 bases and J 4 bases, with 12 bases left between them. For the CDR3, the DNA is TGTGCCAGCAGTGAGTCATTACCGAGAGAGACCCAGTACTTC. Amino acid sequence: CASSESLPRETQYF.

This clonotype has only a few counts. The chain couples TRBV29-1 to TRBJ2-7; TRBD2 matches 14 bases. Trimming cost V 4 bases and J 0 bases; bases outside gene matches: 8. CDR3 length: 17 residues. Germline V lookup: CDR1 SQVTM, CDR2 ANQGSEA. In DNA form, the CDR3 reads TGCAGCGTTGGTGGACTAGCGGGAGGCCTAAGCTCCTACGAGCAGTACTTC. Translated, it gives CSVGGLAGGLSSYEQYF.

This clonotype was detected only a few times. The rearrangement joins TRBV28 to TRBJ2-2; D call uncertain. The CDR3 extends over 12 amino acids. In germline, CDR1 is MDHEN, CDR2 SYDVKM. Between the trimmed V and J ends, which lost 3 bases and 6 bases, there was a span of 5 bases. The CDR3 DNA is TGTGCCAGCAGTTTTTTCGCCGGGGAGCTGTTTTTT. This gives the protein CASSFFAGELFF.

This clonotype has at least ten counts. V gene TRBV20-1 combines with J gene TRBJ1-3; no firm D call. V lost 4 bases and J 2 bases, leaving 9 bases between the germline ends. Germline-derived CDR1 and CDR2 are DFQATT and SNEGSKA (reference sequence). The length of the CDR3 is 13 residues. The CDR3 spells CSATHGAGNTIYF. The CDR3 region has the DNA TGCAGTGCTACCCACGGGGCTGGAAACACCATATATTTT.

The V gene is TRBV5-4, the J gene TRBJ2-5; 8 bases map to TRBD1. V lost 1 base, J lost 5 bases, and 7 bases stayed unmatched. Germline V gene sequence: CDR1 SGHNT, CDR2 YYREEE (reference sequence). The CDR3 is 15 residues long. CDR3 in amino acids: CASSLSRAGGETQYF. The DNA for the CDR3 is TGTGCCAGCAGCTTGAGTCGGGCAGGGGGCGAGACCCAGTACTTC.

This clonotype was found a few times. The chain uses TRBV7-2 and TRBJ2-1; no definite D call. Germline CDR1 is SGHTA and CDR2 is FQGNSA. This CDR3 has 14 amino acids. The V end was cut by 5 bases, the J end by 3 bases, with 11 bases between. CDR3 coding DNA: TGTGCCAGCAGCACCAGGACCAACTACAATGAGCAGTTCTTC. Its protein is CASSTRTNYNEQFF.

This clonotype was recorded at least ten times. V usage is TRBV10-3 and J usage is TRBJ2-5; 10 bases align to TRBD1. The V gene end was trimmed by 5 bases and the J gene end by 2 bases; junction bases not matched to a gene: 5. The germline CDR1 and CDR2 sequences are ENHRY and SYGVKD. The length of the CDR3 is 15 residues. CDR3 DNA: TGTGCCATCAGTACGGGGACAGGGGCTCAAGAGACCCAGTACTTC. This translates into CAISTGTGAQETQYF.

This clonotype turned up a few times. The genes are TRBV9 and TRBJ2-7, with 9 bases that match TRBD1. This CDR3 spans 15 amino acids. Germline V gene lookup returns CDR1 SGDLS and CDR2 YYNGEE. With 5 bases clipped from V and 6 bases from J, the junction kept 12 bases outside the gene matches. The CDR3 DNA reads TGTGCCAGCAGTTATACCGGGACAGGGCCCGTCGAGCAGTACTTC. Translation: CASSYTGTGPVEQYF.

This clonotype showed up many times. The chain combines TRBV5-8 with TRBJ2-1; D ambiguous. V lost 4 bases and J 4 bases, leaving 15 bases between the germline ends. CDR1 and CDR2 from the germline V gene are SGHTS and YDEGEE. The CDR3 extends over 15 amino acids. The CDR3 nucleotides are TGTGCCAGCAGCCCCTATTTTCGAAAGTACAATGAGCAGTTCTTC. As protein: CASSPYFRKYNEQFF.

V gene TRBV4-1 combines with J gene TRBJ2-1, with a possible D match to TRBD1 (5 bases). CDR1 is MGHRA, CDR2 YSYEKL, per germline. V shed 4 bases and J shed 4 bases, with 11 bases lying between them. This CDR3 spans 14 amino acids. The chain's CDR3 is CASSPPQGYNEQFF. DNA for the CDR3: TGCGCCAGCAGCCCCCCCCAGGGTTACAATGAGCAGTTCTTC.

This clonotype was seen many times. The V and J genes are TRBV14 and TRBJ2-7; TRBD2 aligns across 7 bases. The V and J ends lost 8 bases and 3 bases, in that order; junction bases with no gene match: 4. The CDR3 is 12 residues long. The germline gives CDR1 SGHDN, CDR2 FVKESK. The CDR3 region is CASGGGFYEQYF. CDR3 bases: TGTGCCAGCGGGGGGGGGTTCTACGAGCAGTACTTC.